Presented here are 17 T cell receptor beta chains from one specimen sequenced in a study of post-analysis software for immune sequencing data. Study findings and constraints: Comparison of patients with controls showed five TRBV segments more frequent in patients, TRBV5-6, TRBV5-1 and TRBV20-1 among them.

No antigen has been assigned to these receptors. Unique-molecular-identifier-tagged TCR beta cDNA libraries were used. From the PCR reads, TCRdb called clonotypes with MiXCR, one entry per CDR3 protein. The sample has some 500,000 distinct CDR3 sequences, 45% seen once. Sequencing was performed on blood. Receptor source: a girl between 5 and 17 years old with multiple sclerosis.

This clonotype was seen only a few times. V is TRBV7-6 and J is TRBJ2-1; TRBD2 matches at 9 bases. Germline trimming cut 1 base from V and 6 bases from J; bases unmatched to any gene: 4. Germline CDR1 is SGHVS and CDR2 is FNYEAQ. The CDR3 sequence is 15 residues long. The CDR3 DNA follows: TGTGCCAGCAGCTTAGGGGCGGGAGGGCTCAATGAGCAGTTCTTC. Translated, it gives CASSLGAGGLNEQFF.

This chain connects TRBV7-9 to TRBJ1-5; D is ambiguous. Germline-derived CDR1 and CDR2 are SEHNR and FQNEAQ (reference sequence). This CDR3 is 16 amino acids long. V dropped 3 bases and J dropped 2 bases, with 14 bases sitting between them. CDR3 in amino acids: CASSFVSSDGNQPQHF. For the CDR3, the DNA is TGTGCCAGCAGCTTTGTGTCCTCGGATGGCAATCAGCCCCAGCATTTT.

This clonotype was seen more than once but under ten times. This chain links TRBV12-3 or TRBV12-4 with TRBJ1-5, with 7 bases identical to TRBD1. The J segment lost 2 bases and the V segment lost 2 bases, leaving 3 bases of the junction unmatched. CDR3 size: 15 residues. In DNA form, the CDR3 reads TGTGCCAGCAGTTTAATAGGGGGCGGCAATCAGCCCCAGCATTTT. Residues: CASSLIGGGNQPQHF.

The CDR3 loop reads CASSSDFFPPGEQYF. CDR3 nucleotides: TGTGCCAGCAGTTCGGACTTTTTCCCCCCCGGCGAGCAGTACTTC. The J gene is TRBJ2-7, the V gene TRBV28, with a weak D call TRBD2 (5 bases). V gave up 4 bases and J gave up 6 bases, with 19 bases separating them. There are 15 residues in the CDR3. CDR1 is MDHEN and CDR2 is SYDVKM in the germline V gene. The full variable domain, its missing parts supplied by reference TRBV28 and TRBJ2-7, is DVKVTQSSRYLVKRTGEKVFLECVQDMDHENMFWYRQDPGLGLRLIYFSYDVKMKEKGDIPEGYSVSREKKERFSLILESASTNQTSMYLCASSSDFFPPGEQYFGPGTRLTVT.

The chain couples TRBV27 to TRBJ2-5, with D possibly TRBD1 on 5 matching bases. The assigned J gene may be wrong: the sequence end matches TRBJ2-7 better. The CDR3 consists of 15 residues. Germline V gene lookup returns CDR1 MNHEY and CDR2 SMNVEV (reference sequence). CDR3 residues: CASSLGAGQNYEQYF. In DNA form, the CDR3 reads TGTGCCAGCAGTTTAGGGGCAGGGCAGAACTACGAGCAGTACTTC.

This clonotype turned up a few times. The chain couples TRBV5-1 to TRBJ2-5, with 10 positions matching TRBD2. CDR3 length equals 14 residues. Germline CDR1 SGHRS, CDR2 YFSETQ. V lost 2 bases and J lost 3; bases outside the gene matches: 1. The CDR3 spells CASSFGLAEETQYF. The CDR3 DNA follows: TGCGCCAGCAGCTTCGGACTAGCGGAAGAGACCCAGTACTTC.

The chain employs TRBV5-6 and TRBJ2-5; perhaps TRBD2 as D (6 bases). This CDR3 region has 13 residues. Germline V lookup: CDR1 SGHDT, CDR2 YYEEEE. V was shortened by 5 bases and J by 11 bases, with 19 bases between the two germline ends. DNA for the CDR3: TGTGCCAGCAGTACCGGGACTCTCAGTGAGCAGTACTTC. Protein sequence: CASSTGTLSEQYF.

The chain couples TRBV13 to TRBJ2-3, with D possibly being TRBD1 (7 bases). The length of the CDR3 is 17 residues. Per the germline V gene, CDR1 is PRHDT and CDR2 is FYEKMQ (reference sequence). Trimming removed 4 bases at V and 3 bases at J, with 20 bases between. CDR3 coding DNA: TGTGCCAGCAGCTCAAGTTCTCTAGCGACAGGGACAGATACGCAGTATTTT. Protein product: CASSSSSLATGTDTQYF.

The chain uses TRBV15 and TRBJ2-1; 9 bases map to TRBD2. Germline trimming cut 0 bases from V and 4 bases from J; bases unmatched to any gene: 7. Germline V lookup: CDR1 LNHNV, CDR2 YYDKDF (reference sequence). The CDR3 consists of 17 residues. The CDR3: CATSRDFAGGQYNEQFF. DNA for the CDR3: TGTGCCACCAGCAGAGATTTCGCGGGAGGGCAATACAATGAGCAGTTCTTC.

V and J are TRBV4-2 and TRBJ2-1; D is unresolved. The CDR3 has 15 amino acids. Per the germline V gene, CDR1 is LGHNA and CDR2 is YNFKEQ. V lost 4 bases to trimming and J lost 3 bases, with 13 bases between them. In DNA form, the CDR3 reads TGTGCCAGCAGCCGTACACTTAAGGGCTACAATGAGCAGTTCTTC. Its translation: CASSRTLKGYNEQFF.

This chain links TRBV7-3 with TRBJ2-1, with a possible D match to TRBD1 (5 bases). CDR1 is SGHTA and CDR2 is FQGTGA in the germline V gene. Trimming removed 1 base at V and 5 bases at J, with 9 bases between. The CDR3 extends over 14 amino acids. The CDR3 sequence is CASSLIVTDNEQFF. As DNA, the CDR3 is TGTGCCAGCAGCTTAATAGTGACAGACAATGAGCAGTTCTTC. Looking up the rest from reference TRBV7-3 and TRBJ2-1 gives the full variable domain: GAGVSQTPSNKVTEKGKYVELRCDPISGHTALYWYRQSLGQGPEFLIYFQGTGAADDSGLPNDRFFAVRPEGSVSTLKIQRTERGDSAVYLCASSLIVTDNEQFFGPGTRLTVL.

The sample holds a few counts of this clonotype. The gene calls are TRBV20-1 and TRBJ2-7, with 7 bases that match TRBD1. CDR1 is DFQATT, CDR2 SNEGSKA, per germline (reference sequence). There are 14 residues in the CDR3. Losses at the gene ends were 5 bases for V and 0 bases for J; bases not matched to a gene: 7. CDR3 sequence (DNA): TGCAGTGCTGACGACAGGGAAAGCTCCTACGAGCAGTACTTC. This encodes CSADDRESSYEQYF.

The V and J genes are TRBV7-3 and TRBJ1-1, with D possibly being TRBD1 (5 bases). Germline V gene sequence: CDR1 SGHTA, CDR2 FQGTGA. Between the trimmed V and J ends, which lost 3 bases and 4 bases, there was a span of 12 bases. The CDR3 totals 14 residues. As DNA, the CDR3 is TGTGCCAGCAGCTTGAATGGGGGAGGCACTGAAGCTTTCTTT. It specifies CASSLNGGGTEAFF.

The table lists this clonotype with a few counts. J is TRBJ2-7 and V is TRBV20-1; TRBD1 might be the D (6 bases). The germline V gene encodes CDR1 DFQATT and CDR2 SNEGSKA (reference sequence). The CDR3 consists of 14 residues. V was cut by 3 bases and J by 3 bases, with 15 bases left in between. CDR3 loop: CSASPAARGYEQYF. The CDR3 nucleotides are TGCAGTGCTAGTCCTGCGGCCAGGGGCTACGAGCAGTACTTC.

The chain joins TRBV24-1 to TRBJ2-5; 7 bases are a match to TRBD1. This CDR3 spans 14 amino acids. Germline V gene data show CDR1 as KGHDR and CDR2 as SFDVKD. V dropped 8 bases and J dropped 11; count of bases not matched to a gene: 16. CDR3 sequence (DNA): TGTGCCACCAATACAGACAAGGGGGCCAATGAGCAGTACTTC. Protein: CATNTDKGANEQYF.

The gene calls are TRBV27 and TRBJ2-1, with 7 bases that match TRBD1. The CDR3 consists of 15 residues. Germline assignment: CDR1 MNHEY and CDR2 SMNVEV (reference sequence). V was pared by 4 bases and J by 5 bases, with 8 bases of the junction left unmatched. The CDR3 is CASSSKSGTDNEQFF. The CDR3 DNA reads as TGTGCCAGCAGTTCAAAATCCGGGACAGACAATGAGCAGTTCTTC.

The genes are TRBV28 and TRBJ2-6; no definite D call. The germline V and J ends were trimmed by 3 bases and 3 bases, with 3 bases remaining between them. The CDR3 covers 13 residues. Germline V lookup: CDR1 MDHEN, CDR2 SYDVKM. CDR3 DNA sequence: TGTGCCAGCAGTTTGGTTGGGGCCAACGTCCTGACTTTC. It is translated as CASSLVGANVLTF.